Below, one T cell receptor (beta chain) is given with its context. One entry per CDR3 protein results from TCRdb running MiXCR on the 5' RACE reads. The profile shows under 150,000 distinct CDR3 sequences, about 10% of them singletons. The ends were cut back, 8 bases at V and 1 base at J, with 8 bases in the middle. This CDR3 contains 11 residues. Germline V CDR1 and CDR2: SQVTM, ANQGSEA. The time point: blood at routine non-recurrence follow-up after resection. Extraction of whole RNA from tumor, nontumor lung or frozen PBMC preceded unsorted sequencing. This sample stems from a study of spatial heterogeneity in lung cancer.

The material sequenced was PBMCs, taken at follow-up. The genes are TRBV29-1 and TRBJ1-1; D is undetermined. This TCR was sampled from a female donor with early-stage non-small cell lung cancer. Here the CDR3 reads CSTGQNTEAFF. The DNA for the CDR3 is TGCAGCACGGGTCAGAACACTGAAGCTTTCTTT.